This TCR beta chain was observed in a study of cytomegalovirus exposure and HLA in healthy donors (dated by TCRdb to 2016 to 2017). About the investigation overall: A later analysis indicated that the 90 to 150 validation repertoires were generated on the platform also employed for the 700 or so repertoires of the first cohort. To predict cytomegalovirus infection status, the study brought together high-throughput TCR immunosequencing, statistical association of individual TCRs with disease status, and machine learning. The aim of the study was to test whether cataloging public T cell receptors could identify signatures of past pathogen exposure. In addition to the first cohort of roughly 670 subjects, a separate validation cohort of 120 different subjects was used. Overall results and qualifications from the work: Of the cluster scores, approximately 95% were above 0 in a later analysis, which found that TCRs clustered in the first cohort also tended to co-occur in the 90 to 150 validation repertoires. A total of 164 TCR beta chains were listed by the study as associated with cytomegalovirus. In vitro tests confirmed that a few of the cytomegalovirus-associated TCR beta chains recognize cytomegalovirus antigens. Most TCR sequences were observed very rarely across donors, whereas some public TCRs were present in many individuals. In both the original and validation cohorts, the classifier was reported to diagnose cytomegalovirus status with high specificity and sensitivity. All 120 or so repertoires were used to score co-occurrence in the validation cohort in a later analysis, because that analysis had no HLA typing for the cohort. The authors suggested that the approach could potentially be extended to other disease states and immunological phenotypes.

Concerning this clone: The clone's antigen remains unknown. The input lacks base qualities; no much larger clone sits a single base away.

Donors formed part of the validation cohort, which comprised 95 to 150 subjects and was distinct from the first cohort of 670 or so subjects. The library was generated by the immunoSEQ multiplex PCR assay. In the paper's pipeline: A statistical classification framework was built to diagnose cytomegalovirus status from the catalog of TCR beta chain sequences. TCRdb mirrors the immuneACCESS table, restricted to in-frame sequences. Some clones are absent from its copies; in checked studies, under half trace to an unresolved V gene, and the reason for the others is unknown. D and trimming were read from the DNA, whereas the V and J calls and clone size are those reported in that table. This sample lists under 200,000 clones; about 90% were detected once. Clones ranked in the top ten supply just over 4% of the sample. Including cysteine and phenylalanine, the CDR3 has 16 amino acids. Only the CDR3 DNA is retained, 48 bases long and in frame from the first base. Trimming takes 6 bases from V and 0 bases from J, and the germline ends sit 16 bases apart. Looking up the germline V gene yields CDR1 MDHEN and CDR2 SYDVKM.

Sequencing was carried out using PBMCs. The source of this sequence is a man aged 18 to 29 in good health and CMV-seropositive. The sequence joins TRBV28 to TRBJ2-3, with the identity of the D gene unclear. This receptor carries the CDR3 CASRIGAVASTDTQYF. The sequenced DNA is TGTGCCAGCAGGATCGGAGCTGTCGCTAGCACAGATACGCAGTATTTT. Extended through the reference TRBV28 and TRBJ2-3 proteins, this CDR3 yields the full variable domain: DVKVTQSSRYLVKRTGEKVFLECVQDMDHENMFWYRQDPGLGLRLIYFSYDVKMKEKGDIPEGYSVSREKKERFSLILESASTNQTSMYLCASRIGAVASTDTQYFGPGTRLTVL.